The 9 T cell receptor beta chains below come from one sample, sequenced in a study of read filtering for tumor transcriptome and immune sequencing. From 400 to 450 ng of RNA, a library with molecular barcoded alpha/delta and beta/gamma adaptors was made. TCRdb ran MiXCR on the reads and lists one entry per CDR3 protein. The sample includes over 80,000 distinct CDR3 sequences, about 12% of them seen just once. Input material: a population of CD138-negative cells sorted from bone marrow. These TCRs come from a donor aged 40 or over with multiple myeloma.

Ten or more counts support this clonotype. This chain uses TRBV21-1 with TRBJ2-7; the table's D call, TRBD1, was not checked against the DNA. TRBV21-1 is flagged as a pseudogene. This CDR3 contains 18 residues. CDR3 loop: CASSKVTCGDRAWWEQYF. The CDR3 DNA reads TGTGCCAGCAGCAAAGTGACCTGCGGGGACAGGGCCTGGTGGGAGCAGTACTTC.

V and J are TRBV4-2 and TRBJ2-7; D is possibly TRBD2 (6 bases). The V gene's germline CDR1 is LGHNA and CDR2 YNFKEQ. Trimming took 4 bases from V and 2 from J, leaving 21 bases between them. CDR3 length: 17 residues. The chain's CDR3 is CASSRTPTRTGAYEQYF. The DNA for the CDR3 is TGTGCCAGCAGCCGAACCCCGACTAGGACGGGCGCCTACGAGCAGTACTTC.

This clonotype was seen ten or more times. The rearrangement joins TRBV2 to TRBJ2-5, with D tentatively TRBD1 (6 bases). Trimming left V 6 bases short and J 2 bases short, with 16 bases between. The length of the CDR3 is 15 residues. CDR1 is SNHLY, CDR2 FYNNEI, per germline. The CDR3 region has the DNA TGTGCCAGCAGCCAACAGGGATCGTTACAAGAGACCCAGTACTTC. Its translation: CASSQQGSLQETQYF.

At least ten counts were recorded for this clonotype. The CDR3 loop is CASSVFATSGSGDTQYF. The CDR3 coding sequence is TGCGCCAGCAGCGTCTTCGCGACTAGCGGGAGTGGAGATACGCAGTATTTT. The gene calls are TRBV5-1 and TRBJ2-3; 12 positions match TRBD2. This CDR3 comprises 17 residues. V gave up 4 bases and J gave up 5 bases; unmatched junction bases: 11. In germline, CDR1 is SGHRS, CDR2 YFSETQ.

This clonotype was observed a few times. The chain joins TRBV5-1 to TRBJ1-1; D might be TRBD1 (5 bases). From germline, CDR1 is SGHRS and CDR2 YFSETQ. V lost 0 bases to trimming and J lost 6 bases, with 9 bases between them. CDR3 length: 13 residues. In nucleotides, the CDR3 is TGCGCCAGCAGCTTGGAAGGGGCTCCTGAAGCTTTCTTT. It codes for CASSLEGAPEAFF.

This clonotype has ten or more counts. This chain uses TRBV12-3 or TRBV12-4 with TRBJ1-5, with TRBD1 matching 7 bases. V dropped 2 bases and J dropped 6; count of bases not matched to a gene: 7. The CDR3 covers 15 residues. For the CDR3, the DNA is TGTGCCAGCAGTTTAAGACAGGGTGATATTCAGCCCCAGCATTTT. Its translation: CASSLRQGDIQPQHF.

This clonotype appeared many times. The genes are TRBV6-5 and TRBJ2-7; 11 bases agree with TRBD1. Germline V gives CDR1 MNHEY, CDR2 SVGAGI. This CDR3 region has 17 residues. J gave up 4 bases and V 4 bases, and 12 bases lay outside the gene matches. The CDR3, as DNA: TGTGCCAGCAGTTCCCTCAAAGGGACAGGGGGTCGGTACGAGCAGTACTTC. This encodes CASSSLKGTGGRYEQYF.

Notes on this clonotype: A much larger clonotype is one base distant, so this may be a read error. The V gene is TRBV28, the J gene TRBJ1-5; TRBD1 agrees at 10 bases. Germline V gene sequence: CDR1 MDHEN, CDR2 SYDVKM. CDR3 length: 14 residues. Trimming cost V 0 bases and J 11 bases; bases outside gene matches: 4. CDR3 region: CASSLWDRGVTQHF. The DNA of the CDR3 is TGTGCCAGCAGTTTATGGGACAGGGGGGTGACCCAGCATTTT.

This clonotype has ten or more counts. This sequence joins TRBV4-1 and TRBJ2-1, with TRBD2 identical over 9 bases. Germline V lookup: CDR1 MGHRA, CDR2 YSYEKL. The CDR3 totals 17 residues. V shed 1 base and J 7 bases; nucleotides not matched to a gene: 11. Written as DNA, the CDR3 is TGCGCCAGCAGCCAAGGGGCGGGAGGGCCCTCCGGTAATGAGCAGTTCTTC. Amino acid sequence: CASSQGAGGPSGNEQFF.